This paragraph reports one TCR beta chain. Its target is unknown. This record comes from a study of post-analysis software for immune sequencing data. Researchers reported that TCR beta cDNA libraries carried unique molecular identifiers. The authors obtained roughly 500,000 cDNA molecules from about 0.94 to 9.7 million T cells. TCRdb re-analysed the PCR reads in MiXCR, keeping a single row per CDR3 protein. Found here are hundreds of thousands of distinct CDR3 sequences, about 40% of them singletons; the top ten hold roughly 1.7%. The CDR3 loop spans 16 amino acids. Germline assignment: CDR1 MNHNY and CDR2 SVGAGI (reference sequence). The V gene end was trimmed by 6 bases and the J gene end by 11 bases; junction bases not matched to a gene: 17. Study-level points and caveats: Roughly 5 TRBV segments (TRBV5-6, TRBV5-1 and TRBV20-1 among them) occurred more frequently in patients than in controls. Relative to controls, patients with multiple sclerosis showed significantly lower normalized Chao1 diversity. Same-batch preparations were strongly co-clustered by F measure.

The receptor's source is a girl aged 10 to 17 with multiple sclerosis. Sequences were obtained from blood. The chain combines TRBV6-6 with TRBJ2-5; TRBD2 matches at 11 bases. Here the CDR3 reads CASRASGGSPGDEQYF. DNA for the CDR3: TGTGCCAGCAGAGCTAGCGGGGGGTCCCCAGGGGATGAGCAGTACTTC.